The 29 T cell receptor beta chains listed next were all sequenced from one sample in a study of tumor-infiltrating lymphocytes in localized non-small cell lung cancer. TCRdb keeps only in-frame clones here, not all; method: immunoSEQ multiplex PCR. The profile covers approximately 10,000 clones, with 55% to 75% appearing a single time and roughly a tenth taken by the ten largest. Sequencing used uninvolved lung tissue not adjacent to the tumor. The receptors come from a human donor with non-small cell lung cancer.

In nucleotides, the CDR3 is TGTGCCTGGAATGGGGCTAACACAAACCAAGCTTTCTTT. Protein product: CAWNGANTNQAFF. This chain connects TRBV7-2 to TRBJ1-1; weak D call: TRBD1 (5 bases). The CDR3 length is 13 residues. The V end was cut by 11 bases, the J end by 9 bases, with 22 bases between. CDR1 is SGHTA, CDR2 FQGNSA, per germline.

The chain carries TRBV15 and TRBJ1-2; no reliable D call. V was shortened by 1 base and J by 8 bases, with 8 bases between the two germline ends. Germline loops: CDR1 LNHNV, CDR2 YYDKDF (reference sequence). This CDR3 has 12 residues. The CDR3 DNA is TGTGCCACCAGCAGAGGGGTAGTGGGCTACACCTTC. Translated: CATSRGVVGYTF.

This clone was detected once. The V gene is TRBV2, the J gene TRBJ2-2, with D unclear. The CDR3 runs 12 residues. CDR1 SNHLY and CDR2 FYNNEI come from the germline V gene. V gave up 7 bases and J gave up 6 bases, with 9 bases separating them. This CDR3 is CASTASAGELFF. In DNA, the CDR3 is TGTGCCAGCACAGCTTCTGCCGGGGAGCTGTTTTTT.

The chain links TRBV5-4 to TRBJ1-2; TRBD1 agrees at 7 bases. Trimming took 4 bases from V and 5 from J; bases not matched to a gene: 11. The CDR3 loop spans 15 amino acids. Per germline, CDR1 SGHNT and CDR2 YYREEE (reference sequence). CDR3: CASSLDLTGQYGYTF. DNA of the CDR3: TGTGCCAGCAGCCTGGACTTGACAGGGCAGTATGGCTACACCTTC.

V is TRBV2 and J is TRBJ2-1; D is possibly TRBD2 (5 bases). Trimming stripped 8 bases from V and 7 bases from J, with 18 bases between. The CDR3 spans 14 residues. Germline V gene lookup returns CDR1 SNHLY and CDR2 FYNNEI. The CDR3 DNA follows: TGTGCCAGCCTTCGTCCGGGTTCGGGGAATGAGCAGTTCTTC. This gives the protein CASLRPGSGNEQFF.

In its sample, this clone is large (0.1 to 1%). The gene calls are TRBV19 and TRBJ2-1, with D perhaps TRBD2 (6 bases). V was trimmed by 6 bases and J by 6 bases, leaving 21 bases between them. This CDR3 has 16 residues. Germline lookup yields CDR1 LNHDA and CDR2 SQIVND (reference sequence). CDR3 residues: CASSRRGGTGGNEQFF. The CDR3 nucleotides read TGTGCCAGTAGCCGCCGTGGGGGGACTGGGGGCAATGAGCAGTTCTTC.

This clone was picked up one time. The rearrangement joins TRBV30 to TRBJ2-4, with D possibly TRBD1 on 5 matching bases. The germline V and J ends were trimmed by 0 bases and 2 bases, with 8 bases remaining between them. CDR3 size: 14 residues. CDR1 is GTSNPN and CDR2 is SVGIG in the germline V gene (reference sequence). Here the CDR3 reads CAWSVRGPKNIQYF. The CDR3 DNA sequence: TGTGCCTGGAGTGTAAGGGGTCCCAAAAACATTCAGTACTTC.

The chain has TRBV7-2 and TRBJ1-5; D uncertain. V shed 4 bases and J shed 0 bases, with 4 bases lying between them. CDR1 SGHTA and CDR2 FQGNSA come from the germline V gene. This CDR3 is built from 13 residues. The DNA for the CDR3 is TGTGCCAGCAGCTCTTATAGCAATCAGCCCCAGCATTTT. Residues: CASSSYSNQPQHF.

V is TRBV6-6 and J is TRBJ1-2, with 9 bases fitting TRBD1. The CDR3 spans 12 residues. The trim removed 6 bases at V and 6 bases at J, leaving 2 bases unmatched. From germline, CDR1 is MNHNY and CDR2 SVGAGI (reference sequence). The CDR3 DNA follows: TGTGCCAGCAGAACAGGGGGCGATGGCTACACCTTC. Its protein product is CASRTGGDGYTF.

The chain has TRBV19 and TRBJ1-4; a possible D gene is TRBD1 (5 bases). V shed 5 bases and J shed 0 bases, with 19 bases lying between them. The CDR3 sequence is 18 residues long. Germline V gives CDR1 LNHDA, CDR2 SQIVND (reference sequence). The DNA for the CDR3 is TGTGCCAGTAGTTTCGCAGGGCCCGGGAGTGCAACTAATGAAAAACTGTTTTTT. Translating gives CASSFAGPGSATNEKLFF.

The chain has TRBV2 and TRBJ1-1; 7 bases are shared with TRBD1. Germline assignment: CDR1 SNHLY and CDR2 FYNNEI. The length of the CDR3 is 13 residues. V gave up 4 bases and J gave up 1 base; unmatched junction bases: 0. This CDR3 reads CASSGQGNTEAFF. The DNA for the CDR3 is TGTGCCAGCAGTGGACAGGGGAACACTGAAGCTTTCTTT.

V and J are TRBV6-5 and TRBJ2-3, with D perhaps TRBD2 (5 bases). The germline gives CDR1 MNHEY, CDR2 SVGAGI. V gave up 4 bases and J gave up 11 bases, with 10 bases separating them. The CDR3 covers 11 residues. Here the CDR3 reads CASSWGDRQYF. In DNA form, the CDR3 reads TGTGCCAGCAGTTGGGGAGATCGGCAGTATTTT.

This clone was observed once. The chain combines TRBV28 with TRBJ2-3, with unresolved D. Trimming took 2 bases from V and 4 from J, leaving 4 bases between them. Germline assignment: CDR1 MDHEN and CDR2 SYDVKM. CDR3 length: 12 residues. The CDR3 spells CASSLAADTQYF. CDR3 coding DNA: TGTGCCAGCAGTTTAGCGGCAGATACGCAGTATTTT. Together with reference TRBV28 and TRBJ2-3, the CDR3 gives the full variable domain: DVKVTQSSRYLVKRTGEKVFLECVQDMDHENMFWYRQDPGLGLRLIYFSYDVKMKEKGDIPEGYSVSREKKERFSLILESASTNQTSMYLCASSLAADTQYFGPGTRLTVL.

The chain has TRBV9 and TRBJ1-3, with 7 bases that match TRBD1. J gave up 4 bases and V 4 bases, and 11 bases lay outside the gene matches. The CDR3 length is 16 residues. The V gene's germline CDR1 is SGDLS and CDR2 YYNGEE. The CDR3: CASSPRTLTGGNTIYF. The CDR3 nucleotides are TGTGCCAGCAGCCCACGAACCTTGACAGGGGGAAACACCATATATTTT.

This chain links TRBV7-8 with TRBJ2-2, with 8 bases matching TRBD1. The length of the CDR3 is 15 residues. V lost 5 bases to trimming and J lost 0 bases; unmatched junction nucleotides: 2. Per germline, CDR1 SGHVS and CDR2 FQNEAQ. CDR3 loop: CASSRTGPNTGELFF. The CDR3 nucleotides are TGTGCCAGCAGCCGGACAGGGCCGAACACCGGGGAGCTGTTTTTT.

This chain joins TRBV28 and TRBJ2-7; D is uncertain. The germline V gene encodes CDR1 MDHEN and CDR2 SYDVKM. Trimming took 6 bases from V and 5 from J, leaving 11 bases between them. The CDR3 covers 12 residues. The DNA of the CDR3 is TGTGCCAGCAGCCTTAGGGATAACGAGCAGTACTTC. Translation: CASSLRDNEQYF.

The chain has TRBV7-3 and TRBJ2-1; 8 nucleotides match TRBD1. The ends lost 4 bases at V and 6 bases at J; junction bases unmatched: 8. The germline V gene has CDR1 SGHTA and CDR2 FQGTGA. The CDR3 extends over 15 amino acids. The CDR3 coding sequence is TGTGCCAGCAGCTACGGGACAGGTCTGGGCAATGAGCAGTTCTTC. It codes for CASSYGTGLGNEQFF.

J is TRBJ1-2 and V is TRBV19, with TRBD1 identical over 9 bases. V lost 4 bases and J lost 4; bases outside the gene matches: 4. The CDR3 is 14 amino acids. Germline loops: CDR1 LNHDA, CDR2 SQIVND (reference sequence). CDR3 loop: CASSKGQGPYGYTF. In DNA, the CDR3 is TGTGCCAGTAGTAAGGGACAGGGTCCCTATGGCTACACCTTC.

V and J are TRBV5-1 and TRBJ2-3; 15 nucleotides align to TRBD2. The CDR3 is 16 residues long. V lost 4 bases and J lost 4; bases outside the gene matches: 4. Germline CDR1 is SGHRS and CDR2 is YFSETQ. The CDR3 region is CASSTGTSGRPDTQYF. Here the CDR3 DNA reads TGCGCCAGCAGCACCGGGACTAGCGGGAGGCCAGATACGCAGTATTTT. Variable domain in full (rest from reference TRBV5-1 and TRBJ2-3): KAGVTQTPRYLIKTRGQQVTLSCSPISGHRSVSWYQQTPGQGLQFLFEYFSETQRNKGNFPGRFSGRQFSNSRSEMNVSTLELGDSALYLCASSTGTSGRPDTQYFGPGTRLTVL.

The V call is TRBV19, the J call TRBJ2-1; 7 bases are a match to TRBD2. V was clipped by 3 bases and J by 2 bases; unmatched bases: 4. The CDR3 consists of 15 residues. Per germline, CDR1 LNHDA and CDR2 SQIVND (reference sequence). The CDR3 nucleotides are TGTGCCAGTAGTATGACTAGCAGCCCCTACAATGAGCAGTTCTTC. Protein sequence: CASSMTSSPYNEQFF.

The chain is built from TRBV11-2 and TRBJ1-2, with D unclear. The germline V gene encodes CDR1 SGHAT and CDR2 FQNNGV. The V and J ends lost 5 bases and 2 bases respectively, with 12 bases between them. There are 14 residues in the CDR3. CDR3 loop: CASSLLAGNYGYTF. CDR3 in DNA: TGTGCCAGCAGCCTACTCGCGGGCAACTATGGCTACACCTTC.

Relative to its sample, this clone is medium-sized (0.01 to 0.1%). The chain is built from TRBV4-2 and TRBJ2-7; 11 nucleotides agree with TRBD2. Looked up from germline, CDR1 is LGHNA and CDR2 is YNFKEQ. V shed 1 base and J 4 bases; nucleotides not matched to a gene: 3. This CDR3 comprises 15 residues. In DNA form, the CDR3 reads TGTGCCAGCAGCCAAGGGACTAGCGGGCAATACGAGCAGTACTTC. As protein: CASSQGTSGQYEQYF.

Within the sample, this clone is large. J is TRBJ2-1 and V is TRBV27; D uncertain. Trimming shortened V by 6 bases and J by 7 bases, and 10 bases separated the two germline ends. Germline values: CDR1 MNHEY, CDR2 SMNVEV (reference sequence). The CDR3 runs to 12 residues. Here the CDR3 reads CASRLSWNEQFF. DNA for the CDR3: TGTGCCAGCAGACTCAGTTGGAATGAGCAGTTCTTC.

There are a few counts of this clone. The chain combines TRBV11-3 with TRBJ1-2; no firm D call. Deletions cut 5 bases from V and 4 bases from J, with 11 bases between. The CDR3 runs to 13 residues. Germline lookup yields CDR1 SGHNT and CDR2 YENEEA. The CDR3 loop reads CASSPRAFYGYTF. CDR3 nucleotide sequence: TGTGCCAGCAGCCCTCGAGCTTTCTATGGCTACACCTTC. Full variable domain (remainder filled in from reference TRBV11-3 and TRBJ1-2): EAGVVQSPRYKIIEKKQPVAFWCNPISGHNTLYWYLQNLGQGPELLIRYENEEAVDDSQLPKDRFSAERLKGVDSTLKIQPAELGDSAVYLCASSPRAFYGYTFGSGTRLTVV.

This clone was observed a few times. The chain couples TRBV5-1 to TRBJ1-2; D is perhaps TRBD1 (5 bases). Per the germline V gene, CDR1 is SGHRS and CDR2 is YFSETQ. The CDR3 contains 15 residues. V lost 3 bases to trimming and J lost 3 bases, with 15 bases between them. The chain's CDR3 is CASSYTGGVDYGYTF. CDR3 DNA: TGCGCCAGCAGCTATACCGGGGGGGTCGACTATGGCTACACCTTC. Using reference TRBV5-1 and TRBJ1-2 for the parts outside the CDR3, the full variable domain is KAGVTQTPRYLIKTRGQQVTLSCSPISGHRSVSWYQQTPGQGLQFLFEYFSETQRNKGNFPGRFSGRQFSNSRSEMNVSTLELGDSALYLCASSYTGGVDYGYTFGSGTRLTVV.

The chain joins TRBV15 to TRBJ2-2; a weak D match, TRBD1 (5 bases). Germline CDR1 reads LNHNV; CDR2 reads YYDKDF (reference sequence). The CDR3 covers 15 residues. The ends were cut back, 8 bases at V and 4 bases at J, with 17 bases in the middle. CDR3 sequence reads: CATRENQGFTGELFF. The CDR3 nucleotides are TGTGCCACCCGTGAAAATCAGGGTTTCACCGGGGAGCTGTTTTTT.

This clone was counted a few times. This rearrangement joins TRBV5-4 to TRBJ1-4; D might be TRBD1 (5 bases). V shed 0 bases and J shed 6 bases, with 9 bases lying between them. The CDR3 extends over 14 amino acids. CDR1 and CDR2 (germline): SGHNT, YYREEE (reference sequence). CDR3 sequence reads: CASSLGQSDEKLFF. In DNA form, the CDR3 reads TGTGCCAGCAGCTTGGGACAGTCGGATGAAAAACTGTTTTTT.

This chain links TRBV7-2 with TRBJ1-1; the D gene is possibly TRBD1 (6 bases). CDR1 and CDR2 (germline): SGHTA, FQGNSA. The V gene lost 4 bases and the J gene lost 0 bases, with 18 bases spanning the gap. The CDR3 extends over 17 amino acids. The CDR3 bases are TGTGCCAGCAGCTCTTCTCCGGGGGCGGCCATGAACACTGAAGCTTTCTTT. Translated, it gives CASSSSPGAAMNTEAFF.

The J gene is TRBJ2-3, the V gene TRBV6-5; 7 nucleotides agree with TRBD2. CDR3 size: 16 residues. Germline V gene lookup returns CDR1 MNHEY and CDR2 SVGAGI. The V segment lost 2 bases and the J segment 4 bases; nucleotides outside the gene matches: 9. CDR3 region: CASSYEGGSIPDTQYF. The CDR3 DNA reads TGTGCCAGCAGTTACGAGGGCGGGAGTATCCCAGATACGCAGTATTTT.